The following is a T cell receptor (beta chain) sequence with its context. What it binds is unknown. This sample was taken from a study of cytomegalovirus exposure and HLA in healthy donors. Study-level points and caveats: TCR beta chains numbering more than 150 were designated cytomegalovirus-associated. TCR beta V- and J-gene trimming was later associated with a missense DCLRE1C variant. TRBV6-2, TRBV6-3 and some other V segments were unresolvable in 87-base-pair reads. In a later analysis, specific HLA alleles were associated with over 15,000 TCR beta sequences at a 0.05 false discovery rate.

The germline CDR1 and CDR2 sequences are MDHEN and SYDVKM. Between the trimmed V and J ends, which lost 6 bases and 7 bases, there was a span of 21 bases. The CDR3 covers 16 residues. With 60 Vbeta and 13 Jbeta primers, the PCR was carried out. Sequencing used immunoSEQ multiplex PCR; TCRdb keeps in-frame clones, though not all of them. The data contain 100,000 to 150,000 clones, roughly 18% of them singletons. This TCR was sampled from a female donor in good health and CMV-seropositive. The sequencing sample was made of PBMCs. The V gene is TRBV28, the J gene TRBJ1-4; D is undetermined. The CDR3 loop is CASSTLFYERVEKLFF. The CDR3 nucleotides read TGTGCCAGCAGCACGCTATTCTACGAACGTGTTGAAAAACTGTTTTTT.